The 21 T cell receptor beta chains listed next were all sequenced from one sample in a study of control samples from healthy donors and cancer patients (TCRdb year 2020). The library was built by means of the immunoSEQ multiplex PCR assay. The table comes from immuneACCESS by way of TCRdb, which keeps in-frame sequences with V and J called. Part of the clones is missing from these tables; in studies checked, under half for an unresolved V gene and the rest for unknown reasons. Within this sample are approximately 170,000 clones, with around nine tenths of them counted one time only. The ten largest clonotypes hold about 1.4% of the sample. The specimen sequenced was blood. Every receptor here comes from a young man in good health.

The rearrangement uses TRBV12-3 or TRBV12-4 and TRBJ1-2, with D perhaps TRBD1 (5 bases). Trimming took off 3 bases at V and 4 bases at J, with 9 bases between the two ends. The CDR3 has 13 residues. CDR3 in DNA: TGTGCCAGCAGTTTCTTCGGGGGCTATGGCTACACCTTC. Its protein product is CASSFFGGYGYTF.

The V and J genes are TRBV5-6 and TRBJ1-1; 9 nucleotides match TRBD1. Germline CDR1 and CDR2: SGHDT and YYEEEE. This CDR3 region has 13 residues. With 2 bases clipped from V and 5 bases from J, the junction kept 1 base outside the gene matches. In DNA, the CDR3 is TGTGCCAGCAGCTTACAGGGGGCAACTGAAGCTTTCTTT. It yields the protein CASSLQGATEAFF.

V is TRBV10-3 and J is TRBJ2-5; D gene ambiguous. The germline V gene has CDR1 ENHRY and CDR2 SYGVKD. Between the trimmed V and J ends, which lost 3 bases and 5 bases, there was a span of 10 bases. The CDR3 extends over 13 amino acids. The DNA of the CDR3 is TGTGCCATCAGTGACGAGTCTTGGGAGACCCAGTACTTC. This sequence encodes CAISDESWETQYF.

V is TRBV3-1 (or the pseudogene TRBV3-2) and J is TRBJ2-3; 8 bases are a match to TRBD1. CDR3 length: 15 amino acids. Looked up from germline, CDR1 is LGHDT and CDR2 is YNNKEL (reference sequence). The junction had 4 bases not matched to a gene; V was cut back by 0 bases and J by 5 bases. The DNA for the CDR3 is TGTGCCAGCAGCCAAGAGGGCAGGGGGCGAGATACGCAGTATTTT. Translated, it gives CASSQEGRGRDTQYF.

The CDR3 reads CASISLGGGANEQFF. CDR3 nucleotides: TGTGCCAGTATTTCCCTCGGCGGGGGGGCCAATGAGCAGTTCTTC. The gene calls are TRBV19 and TRBJ2-1; 9 bases align to TRBD2. Germline CDR1 reads LNHDA; CDR2 reads SQIVND (reference sequence). The CDR3 spans 15 residues. V shed 7 bases, J shed 6 bases, and the junction held 10 bases outside the gene matches.

This chain links TRBV30 with TRBJ1-3; D perhaps matches TRBD1 (5 bases). The germline CDR1 and CDR2 sequences are GTSNPN and SVGIG (reference sequence). The CDR3 is 14 residues long. Deletions cut 0 bases from V and 5 bases from J, with 11 bases between. The CDR3 DNA sequence: TGTGCCTGGAGTGTAATCCAGGGTAGAAACACCATATATTTT. Protein sequence: CAWSVIQGRNTIYF.

The rearrangement joins TRBV5-6 to TRBJ1-4, with TRBD1 matching 10 bases. Germline trimming cut 4 bases from V and 11 bases from J; bases unmatched to any gene: 14. Germline V lookup: CDR1 SGHDT, CDR2 YYEEEE. The CDR3 is 16 residues long. The CDR3 DNA reads as TGTGCCAGCAGCCCGACAGGAGGACAGGGGGGCGGGAAACTGTTTTTT. It encodes CASSPTGGQGGGKLFF. Drawing the rest from reference TRBV5-6 and TRBJ1-4, the complete variable domain is DAGVTQSPTHLIKTRGQQVTLRCSPKSGHDTVSWYQQALGQGPQFIFQYYEEEERQRGNFPDRFSGHQFPNYSSELNVNALLLGDSALYLCASSPTGGQGGGKLFFGSGTQLSVL.

The chain has TRBV2 and TRBJ2-7; a weak D match, TRBD1 (5 bases). The V end was cut by 7 bases, the J end by 1 base, with 17 bases between. The V gene's germline CDR1 is SNHLY and CDR2 FYNNEI. CDR3 length: 15 residues. CDR3 sequence (DNA): TGTGCCAGCATGAGCAACAGGTTCCTGTCCTACGAGCAGTACTTC. As protein: CASMSNRFLSYEQYF.

The gene calls are TRBV5-5 and TRBJ1-1, with D perhaps TRBD1 (6 bases). The V and J ends lost 0 bases and 11 bases respectively, with 11 bases between them. Germline CDR1 reads SGHKS; CDR2 reads YYEKEE (reference sequence). The CDR3 is 12 amino acids. This CDR3 reads CASSLEGGYAFF. The CDR3 region has the DNA TGTGCCAGCAGCTTGGAAGGGGGGTACGCTTTCTTT.

This clone was found once. The V call is TRBV4-1, the J call TRBJ2-7; 9 bases match TRBD2. Germline assignment: CDR1 MGHRA and CDR2 YSYEKL. J gave up 7 bases and V 1 base, and 14 bases lay outside the gene matches. The CDR3 extends over 17 amino acids. The CDR3 nucleotides are TGCGCCAGCAGCCAAGGGTTTAGGGCGGGAGGGCCGCGGGAGCAGTACTTC. Protein sequence: CASSQGFRAGGPREQYF.

The chain combines TRBV4-1 with TRBJ2-1; the match to TRBD2 covers 7 bases. The CDR3 has 13 amino acids. CDR1 and CDR2 from the germline V gene are MGHRA and YSYEKL. Trimming at V came to 1 base and at J to 10 bases, leaving 4 bases not matched to a gene. The CDR3 DNA reads TGCGCCAGCAGCCAAGTGGGAGGGAAAGAGCAGTTCTTC. Translated, it gives CASSQVGGKEQFF.

The J gene is TRBJ1-2, the V gene TRBV7-9; D remains unclear. Germline-derived CDR1 and CDR2 are SEHNR and FQNEAQ (reference sequence). CDR3 length equals 11 residues. The germline V and J ends were trimmed by 5 bases and 2 bases, with 3 bases remaining between them. In DNA form, the CDR3 reads TGTGCCAGCAGCCGAAACTATGGCTACACCTTC. Encoded protein: CASSRNYGYTF.

The V gene is TRBV4-1, the J gene TRBJ2-1; the D gene is possibly TRBD2 (6 bases). The germline V and J ends were trimmed by 0 bases and 4 bases, with 16 bases remaining between them. CDR3 length: 17 residues. The germline CDR1 and CDR2 sequences are MGHRA and YSYEKL. The CDR3 nucleotides are TGCGCCAGCAGCCAAGATGGGATAGCGGCCATTTACAATGAGCAGTTCTTC. Translating it yields CASSQDGIAAIYNEQFF.

The gene calls are TRBV7-9 and TRBJ2-3; 15 nucleotides agree with TRBD2. J was trimmed by 2 bases and V by 4 bases; bases with no gene match: 4. Germline lookup yields CDR1 SEHNR and CDR2 FQNEAQ (reference sequence). The CDR3 has 17 residues. The CDR3: CASSSGLAGGPTDTQYF. CDR3 sequence (DNA): TGTGCCAGCAGCTCCGGACTAGCGGGAGGGCCCACAGATACGCAGTATTTT.

The chain joins TRBV20-1 to TRBJ1-1; tentative D call: TRBD1 (5 bases). From germline, CDR1 is DFQATT and CDR2 SNEGSKA (reference sequence). The CDR3 totals 11 residues. Trimming took 5 bases from V and 8 from J, leaving 12 bases between them. The CDR3 here is CSAPRVPEAFF. Written as DNA, the CDR3 is TGCAGTGCTCCCAGGGTTCCCGAAGCTTTCTTT.

The chain uses TRBV5-1 and TRBJ1-2; 10 nucleotides align to TRBD1. The CDR3 spans 17 residues. With 2 bases clipped from V and 2 bases from J, the junction kept 9 bases outside the gene matches. Germline V gene lookup returns CDR1 SGHRS and CDR2 YFSETQ. The CDR3 loop reads CASSLSDRQGANYGYTF. CDR3 bases: TGCGCCAGCAGCTTATCCGACCGACAGGGGGCAAACTATGGCTACACCTTC.

The gene calls are TRBV5-6 and TRBJ1-1; D is uncertain. CDR1 and CDR2 (germline): SGHDT, YYEEEE. V lost 1 base, J lost 3 bases, and 16 bases lay in between. The CDR3 extends over 16 amino acids. In DNA form, the CDR3 reads TGTGCCAGCAGCTTGAGGGTGGCGGGCGGGGACACTGAAGCTTTCTTT. Encoded protein: CASSLRVAGGDTEAFF.

The chain links TRBV7-8 to TRBJ1-2; 7 nucleotides line up with TRBD1. This CDR3 spans 17 amino acids. Germline trimming cut 7 bases from V and 7 bases from J; bases unmatched to any gene: 21. Germline loops: CDR1 SGHVS, CDR2 FQNEAQ. DNA of the CDR3: TGTGCCAGCACCCCCCCAGAGGAACAGGGGTCCTTCTCTGGCTACACCTTC. Amino acid sequence: CASTPPEEQGSFSGYTF.

The chain carries TRBV5-1 and TRBJ2-5, with TRBD1 identical over 7 bases. The V segment lost 7 bases and the J segment 2 bases; nucleotides outside the gene matches: 17. The CDR3 runs 17 residues. CDR1 SGHRS and CDR2 YFSETQ come from the germline V gene. The CDR3 spells CASDKSGGANIQETQYF. The CDR3 coding sequence is TGCGCCAGCGATAAGTCAGGGGGAGCCAACATACAAGAGACCCAGTACTTC.

This sequence joins TRBV5-1 and TRBJ1-2; D perhaps matches TRBD1 (6 bases). This CDR3 is 16 amino acids long. CDR1 is SGHRS, CDR2 YFSETQ, per germline. V lost 4 bases and J 8 bases, leaving 24 bases between the germline ends. CDR3: CASSPFGPTGSSGYTF. The DNA for the CDR3 is TGCGCCAGCAGCCCATTCGGGCCTACAGGGTCGTCCGGCTACACCTTC.

This chain uses TRBV3-1 (or the pseudogene TRBV3-2) with TRBJ2-5; 8 bases are shared with TRBD1. V gave up 2 bases and J gave up 5 bases; unmatched junction bases: 13. The CDR3 runs 17 residues. Germline lookup yields CDR1 LGHDT and CDR2 YNNKEL (reference sequence). DNA for the CDR3: TGTGCCAGCAGCCAAAAGCCCTTGGACAGGGTGGGCGAGACCCAGTACTTC. Its protein is CASSQKPLDRVGETQYF.